The clone carrying this T cell receptor (beta chain) came up many times. Its antigen is as yet unknown. Through MiXCR, TCRdb re-clonotyped the PCR reads. This sample has 9,600 or so clones, with 10% to 11% found just once. These data come from a study of metastatic and nonmetastatic thyroid tumors. No patient received treatment before thyroid surgery. Germline V gene lookup returns CDR1 DFQATT and CDR2 SNEGSKA (reference sequence). Trimming cost V 3 bases and J 4 bases; bases outside gene matches: 3. The CDR3 runs to 13 residues. Study-wide results and caveats: Relative to benign nodules, malignant thyroid tumors were reportedly characterized by significantly elevated TCR beta diversity in blood and tumor.

This receptor was obtained from a female donor with papillary thyroid cancer or a benign thyroid nodule (not recorded which). Some clones in this sample may be carry-over from other donors' samples. This chain links TRBV20-1 with TRBJ2-5; 9 bases are a match to TRBD1. The source material was tumor tissue. CDR3 sequence reads: CSARDRGIETQYF. CDR3 DNA: TGCAGTGCTAGGGACAGGGGCATAGAGACCCAGTACTTC.